A single sample gave rise to the 26 T cell receptor beta chains below, sequenced in a study of lymphopenia after photon versus proton radiotherapy. This table comes from immunoSEQ multiplex PCR, and its TCRdb copy is limited to in-frame clones, with some not included. The sample holds about 26,000 clones, 85% to 90% seen once. Sequences were derived from peripheral blood, sampled from a patient treated with photon-based radiotherapy. The receptor set was obtained from a man aged 25 to 40 with gastric cancer.

CDR3 nucleotides: TGCGCCAGCAGCATCCGGGACAGGGATTCCGAGCAGTTCTTC. This translates into CASSIRDRDSEQFF. The chain links TRBV5-1 to TRBJ2-1, with 9 bases fitting TRBD1. V shed 4 bases and J 10 bases; nucleotides not matched to a gene: 9. CDR1 SGHRS and CDR2 YFSETQ come from the germline V gene. This CDR3 comprises 14 residues.

The gene calls are TRBV2 and TRBJ1-1, with D maybe TRBD1 (6 bases). V lost 1 base to trimming and J lost 6 bases, with 12 bases between them. Looked up from germline, CDR1 is SNHLY and CDR2 is FYNNEI. CDR3 size: 14 residues. CDR3 sequence reads: CASSEEGDVAEAFF. DNA for the CDR3: TGTGCCAGCAGTGAAGAGGGGGATGTGGCTGAAGCTTTCTTT. The variable domain in full, with the rest retrieved from reference TRBV2 and TRBJ1-1, is EPEVTQTPSHQVTQMGQEVILRCVPISNHLYFYWYRQILGQKVEFLVSFYNNEISEKSEIFDDQFSVERPDGSNFTLKIRSTKLEDSAMYFCASSEEGDVAEAFFGQGTRLTVV.

CDR3 DNA sequence: TGTGCCAGTCAAATGGGGGCCGGGGGTACTGAAGCTTTCTTT. Amino acid sequence: CASQMGAGGTEAFF. The chain combines TRBV19 with TRBJ1-1; a weak D match, TRBD1 (6 bases). The germline gives CDR1 LNHDA, CDR2 SQIVND (reference sequence). The germline V and J ends were trimmed by 8 bases and 5 bases, with 18 bases remaining between them. CDR3 length equals 14 residues.

The V and J genes are TRBV5-4 and TRBJ2-7, with D perhaps TRBD2 (5 bases). The V and J ends lost 4 bases and 2 bases respectively, with 16 bases between them. Germline-derived CDR1 and CDR2 are SGHNT and YYREEE (reference sequence). The CDR3 has 15 residues. CDR3 protein: CASSQESGNAYEQYF. The CDR3 DNA sequence: TGTGCCAGCAGCCAAGAATCGGGGAACGCCTACGAGCAGTACTTC.

The CDR3 region is CASSLIRQGALGANVLTF. The CDR3 coding sequence is TGTGCCAGCAGCCTGATTCGACAGGGGGCGCTTGGGGCCAACGTCCTGACTTTC. J is TRBJ2-6 and V is TRBV5-6, with TRBD1 matching 10 bases. Germline V gene lookup returns CDR1 SGHDT and CDR2 YYEEEE. Trimming cost V 4 bases and J 3 bases; bases outside gene matches: 10. There are 18 residues in the CDR3.

This clone is labeled medium-sized. This chain joins TRBV12-5 and TRBJ1-1; 7 bases are a match to TRBD1. J lost 1 base, V lost 1 base, and 9 bases had no gene match. Per the germline V gene, CDR1 is LGHNT and CDR2 is FRNRAP. This CDR3 is 17 amino acids long. The CDR3 DNA reads TGTGCTAGTGGTTTGGCAGAGCCGGGACAGAAGAACACTGAAGCTTTCTTT. Residues: CASGLAEPGQKNTEAFF.

The chain has TRBV28 and TRBJ2-7; D is possibly TRBD1 or TRBD2 (6 bases each). With 4 bases removed from V and 5 bases from J, the gap between germline ends came to 15 bases. Germline V lookup: CDR1 MDHEN, CDR2 SYDVKM. The CDR3 is made up of 14 amino acids. CDR3 region: CASSSRGGLHEQYF. CDR3 sequence (DNA): TGTGCCAGCAGTTCCCGAGGGGGACTCCACGAGCAGTACTTC.

V is TRBV4-2 and J is TRBJ1-5; TRBD1 matches 8 bases. CDR1 LGHNA and CDR2 YNFKEQ come from the germline V gene. CDR3 length: 21 residues. Trimming at V came to 0 bases and at J to 9 bases, leaving 25 bases not matched to a gene. In nucleotides, the CDR3 is TGTGCCAGCAGCCAAGATGTTGGGTACTCCGGGACAGGCGCTACTTCCCGGCCCCAGCATTTT. Translation: CASSQDVGYSGTGATSRPQHF.

The chain combines TRBV7-8 with TRBJ2-2; D might be TRBD1 or TRBD2, each matching 5 bases. Germline CDR1 SGHVS, CDR2 FQNEAQ. Deletions cut 1 base from V and 6 bases from J, with 15 bases between. CDR3 length: 16 residues. The CDR3 region has the DNA TGTGCCAGCAGCTTAGGGGGCCCTGGGGACGCCGGGGAGCTGTTTTTT. As protein: CASSLGGPGDAGELFF. Combining the CDR3 with reference TRBV7-8 and TRBJ2-2 gives the whole variable domain GAGVSQSPRYKVAKRGQDVALRCDPISGHVSLFWYQQALGQGPEFLTYFQNEAQLDKSGLPSDRFFAERPEGSVSTLKIQRTQQEDSAVYLCASSLGGPGDAGELFFGEGSRLTVL.

The chain joins TRBV28 to TRBJ2-1; no definite D call. Trimming shortened V by 7 bases and J by 9 bases, and 13 bases separated the two germline ends. Germline loops: CDR1 MDHEN, CDR2 SYDVKM. The CDR3 contains 12 residues. CDR3 region: CASKRVLSEQFF. The CDR3 DNA follows: TGTGCCAGCAAACGGGTACTGAGTGAGCAGTTCTTC.

This clone has a handful of counts. The CDR3 protein is CASSSNTGELFF. DNA of the CDR3: TGTGCCAGCAGCTCGAACACCGGGGAGCTGTTTTTT. This chain links TRBV7-9 with TRBJ2-2; no clear D. The CDR3 contains 12 residues. V gave up 4 bases and J gave up 0 bases, with 0 bases separating them. Germline V gives CDR1 SEHNR, CDR2 FQNEAQ (reference sequence).

This clone has just a few counts. The chain uses TRBV4-1 and TRBJ2-3; D unclear. Germline V CDR1 and CDR2: MGHRA, YSYEKL. The CDR3 runs to 10 residues. The V end was cut by 5 bases, the J end by 6 bases, with 3 bases between. The CDR3 coding sequence is TGCGCCAGCAGCGGGGATACGCAGTATTTT. Translated, it gives CASSGDTQYF.

This clone has more than one count but fewer than ten. The rearrangement joins TRBV18 to TRBJ1-4; the D gene is possibly TRBD1 (5 bases). The V and J ends lost 3 bases and 0 bases respectively, with 11 bases between them. Germline assignment: CDR1 KGHSH and CDR2 LQKENI. The CDR3 totals 16 residues. The CDR3 DNA is TGTGCCAGCTCACCGACGGGGGAGGCAACTAATGAAAAACTGTTTTTT. Protein: CASSPTGEATNEKLFF.

This clone appeared once. The chain recombines TRBV5-8 with TRBJ1-1; no definite D call. Germline assignment: CDR1 SGHTS and CDR2 YDEGEE. This CDR3 region has 12 residues. V was shortened by 4 bases and J by 8 bases, with 12 bases between the two germline ends. CDR3 DNA sequence: TGTGCCAGCAGCCCTGATGGGTTGGAAGCTTTCTTT. Translated, it gives CASSPDGLEAFF.

The chain is built from TRBV28 and TRBJ2-7, with TRBD2 identical over 8 bases. Germline V gene data show CDR1 as MDHEN and CDR2 as SYDVKM. J was trimmed by 6 bases and V by 5 bases; bases with no gene match: 12. This CDR3 has 15 residues. The DNA of the CDR3 is TGTGCCAGCAGTCCCCTGGGTAGCGGGATCCGCGAGCAGTACTTC. It codes for CASSPLGSGIREQYF.

The chain has TRBV19 and TRBJ2-3; 8 nucleotides align to TRBD1. V lost 4 bases to trimming and J lost 4 bases; unmatched junction nucleotides: 4. The CDR3 runs 14 residues. CDR1 LNHDA and CDR2 SQIVND come from the germline V gene (reference sequence). CDR3 sequence: CASSKDRAADTQYF. For the CDR3, the DNA is TGTGCCAGTAGTAAGGACAGGGCGGCAGATACGCAGTATTTT.

This sequence joins TRBV7-3 and TRBJ2-7; D might be TRBD1 (7 bases). The length of the CDR3 is 13 residues. Per germline, CDR1 SGHTA and CDR2 FQGTGA. V lost 4 bases and J 6 bases, leaving 13 bases between the germline ends. CDR3 residues: CASSSLQGGEQYF. For the CDR3, the DNA is TGTGCCAGCAGCTCCCTCCAGGGGGGCGAGCAGTACTTC.

The rearrangement links TRBV7-6 to TRBJ2-1; TRBD1 might be the D (6 bases). V lost 2 bases and J lost 5, with 13 bases in between. From germline, CDR1 is SGHVS and CDR2 FNYEAQ. This CDR3 region has 15 residues. Here the CDR3 DNA reads TGTGCCAGCAGCTTACGGCTAGCAGGGGACAATGAGCAGTTCTTC. It codes for CASSLRLAGDNEQFF.

The chain has TRBV7-3 and TRBJ2-3; 11 bases are shared with TRBD2. The J segment lost 2 bases and the V segment lost 5 bases, leaving 9 bases of the junction unmatched. CDR3 length: 17 residues. Germline V gives CDR1 SGHTA, CDR2 FQGTGA. CDR3 nucleotides: TGTGCCAGCAGCCGTCCGACTAGCGGGGTTTACACAGATACGCAGTATTTT. Its translation: CASSRPTSGVYTDTQYF.

The chain is built from TRBV4-2 and TRBJ2-1; TRBD2 matches 7 bases. Trimming removed 0 bases from V and 5 bases from J; junction bases left unmatched: 7. This CDR3 is 16 amino acids long. Per germline, CDR1 LGHNA and CDR2 YNFKEQ. The CDR3 DNA reads as TGTGCCAGCAGCCAAGATAGGCTAGCGGTCGACAATGAGCAGTTCTTC. It specifies CASSQDRLAVDNEQFF.

The V gene is TRBV29-1, the J gene TRBJ2-3; 9 nucleotides line up with TRBD2. The CDR3 sequence is 17 residues long. Germline CDR1 and CDR2: SQVTM and ANQGSEA. V lost 2 bases, J lost 1 base, and 10 bases stayed unmatched. CDR3 amino acids: CSVEPAGGQAGTDTQYF. The DNA for the CDR3 is TGCAGCGTTGAACCAGCGGGGGGCCAGGCGGGCACAGATACGCAGTATTTT.

V gene TRBV4-2 combines with J gene TRBJ2-1; D might be TRBD2 (6 bases). The CDR3 is 14 amino acids. V shed 6 bases and J shed 3 bases, with 12 bases lying between them. Germline lookup yields CDR1 LGHNA and CDR2 YNFKEQ. CDR3 in amino acids: CASRAGTGYNEQFF. In nucleotides, the CDR3 is TGTGCCAGCAGGGCCGGGACTGGCTACAATGAGCAGTTCTTC.

The gene calls are TRBV28 and TRBJ2-6; 7 bases line up with TRBD1. Germline V gene sequence: CDR1 MDHEN, CDR2 SYDVKM. The CDR3 loop spans 16 amino acids. J gave up 0 bases and V 9 bases, and 8 bases lay outside the gene matches. Here the CDR3 DNA reads TGTGCCAGTGCCGGGACAGACTTCTCTGGGGCCAACGTCCTGACTTTC. It yields the protein CASAGTDFSGANVLTF.

In this sample, this clone turned up a few times. This rearrangement joins TRBV5-5 to TRBJ2-5; possible D gene TRBD2, 5 bases. The CDR3 covers 16 residues. The germline V gene has CDR1 SGHKS and CDR2 YYEKEE (reference sequence). Trimming pared 1 base from V and 4 bases from J, leaving 17 bases between. CDR3 nucleotide sequence: TGTGCCAGCAGCTTGTTCGGCAGTTCGGGGAGAGAGACCCAGTACTTC. It is translated as CASSLFGSSGRETQYF.

This clone came up a few times. V usage is TRBV5-8 and J usage is TRBJ2-5; 7 positions match TRBD2. From germline, CDR1 is SGHTS and CDR2 YDEGEE. The junction had 13 bases not matched to a gene; V was cut back by 5 bases and J by 3 bases. This CDR3 region has 16 residues. The CDR3 protein is CASSSNRRLAKETQYF. The CDR3 bases are TGTGCCAGCAGTTCTAATAGAAGACTAGCCAAAGAGACCCAGTACTTC.

J is TRBJ2-5 and V is TRBV7-9; 8 positions agree with TRBD2. This CDR3 has 15 residues. Germline values: CDR1 SEHNR, CDR2 FQNEAQ (reference sequence). Losses at the gene ends were 1 base for V and 5 bases for J; bases not matched to a gene: 6. CDR3: CASSLELAGRETQYF. In DNA, the CDR3 is TGTGCCAGCAGCTTAGAGTTAGCGGGAAGGGAGACCCAGTACTTC.